This T cell receptor beta chain appears in the sequencing data of a study of cytomegalovirus exposure and HLA in healthy donors. The overall study: Earlier results showed 90 million to 120 million unique TCR beta sequences derived from approximately 170 million T cells.

This clone was detected only once. Its antigen is undetermined. Findings and caveats of the study: Sequencing likely produced, as an artifact, a cluster of highly shared sequence variants. It was approximately 170 TCR beta chains that were listed as cytomegalovirus-associated.

The PCR contained 60 Vbeta and 13 Jbeta primers. The authors' processing: About 12 million shared chains were among the approximately 82 million unique TCR beta chains that a later analysis counted. Measured with immunoSEQ multiplex PCR; TCRdb has only the in-frame clones, and not every one. The V and J calls and the clone size are those of that table, but D and trimming were determined from the DNA. The sample includes over 100,000 clones, roughly 78% of them seen just once. Germline V gene lookup returns CDR1 SGHRS and CDR2 YFSETQ. The CDR3 spans 19 residues. After removal of 1 base from V and 4 bases from J, the junction contained 13 bases not matched to a gene.

This receptor was obtained from a woman under 40 in good health and CMV-seropositive. The J gene is TRBJ2-1, the V gene TRBV5-1; 11 bases align to TRBD2. Sequenced sample: PBMCs. CDR3 sequence reads: CASSLPSGGPTGRYNEQFF. CDR3 DNA sequence: TGCGCCAGCAGCTTGCCTAGCGGGGGGCCTACCGGTCGATACAATGAGCAGTTCTTC.